Below, 8 T cell receptor beta chains from the same sample are listed, as sequenced in a study of blood T cell repertoires in COVID-19. The table came from immunoSEQ multiplex PCR; TCRdb's copy has only in-frame clones and leaves some out. Among approximately 34,000 clones listed, approximately 89% were seen once. Sequenced material: peripheral blood. All receptors derive from a human donor in a cohort sampled during active COVID-19.

The V and J genes are TRBV20-1 and TRBJ2-7; D uncertain. Germline V gene lookup returns CDR1 DFQATT and CDR2 SNEGSKA (reference sequence). The CDR3 extends over 12 amino acids. Trimming took off 3 bases at V and 6 bases at J, with 12 bases between the two ends. The CDR3: CSASTGPREQYF. The CDR3 DNA follows: TGCAGTGCTAGTACTGGGCCCCGCGAGCAGTACTTC.

This chain links TRBV4-1 with TRBJ2-5; maybe TRBD2 (6 bases). Germline V lookup: CDR1 MGHRA, CDR2 YSYEKL. The V and J ends lost 1 base and 3 bases respectively, with 18 bases between them. The CDR3 covers 17 residues. The DNA of the CDR3 is TGCGCCAGCAGCCAAGCACCGTTTGCGGGGCGGAAAGAGACCCAGTACTTC. Amino acids: CASSQAPFAGRKETQYF.

The CDR3 DNA reads TGTGCCTTCTATCGGGACAGGGGGCGGCGCGGCACCGGGGAGCTGTTTTTT. Translating it yields CAFYRDRGRRGTGELFF. This chain connects TRBV30 to TRBJ2-2; TRBD1 matches 12 bases. CDR1 GTSNPN and CDR2 SVGIG come from the germline V gene (reference sequence). The trim removed 7 bases at V and 4 bases at J, leaving 13 bases unmatched. The length of the CDR3 is 17 residues.

The V gene is TRBV5-4, the J gene TRBJ2-1; tentative D call: TRBD2 (7 bases). Germline CDR1 reads SGHNT; CDR2 reads YYREEE (reference sequence). V was cut by 0 bases and J by 0 bases, with 10 bases left in between. CDR3 length: 16 amino acids. The CDR3 DNA reads as TGTGCCAGCAGCTTGGAAGGGGGGGGCTCCTACAATGAGCAGTTCTTC. Protein product: CASSLEGGGSYNEQFF.

This clone has only one observation. The chain couples TRBV6-2 or TRBV6-3 to TRBJ1-6; D uncertain. Germline V lookup: CDR1 MNHEY, CDR2 SVGEGT. The CDR3 length is 12 residues. The V and J ends lost 5 bases and 7 bases respectively, with 6 bases between them. CDR3 nucleotides: TGTGCCAGCAGTCACGGGAATTCACCCCTCCACTTT. Amino acid sequence: CASSHGNSPLHF.

V is TRBV29-1 and J is TRBJ1-2; 9 bases align to TRBD1. Germline values: CDR1 SQVTM, CDR2 ANQGSEA. CDR3 length equals 14 residues. With 4 bases clipped from V and 8 bases from J, the junction kept 11 bases outside the gene matches. DNA of the CDR3: TGCAGCGTTGGCGGCCGGGACAGGGTAGGAGGCTACACCTTC. It translates to CSVGGRDRVGGYTF. Based on the CDR3 plus reference TRBV29-1 and TRBJ1-2, the full variable domain is SAVISQKPSRDICQRGTSLTIQCQVDSQVTMMFWYRQQPGQSLTLIATANQGSEATYESGFVIDKFPISRPNLTFSTLTVSNMSPEDSSIYLCSVGGRDRVGGYTFGSGTRLTVV.

The chain combines TRBV25-1 with TRBJ2-4; D is possibly TRBD1 (6 bases). The germline gives CDR1 MGHDK, CDR2 SYGVNS. The CDR3 totals 18 residues. Trimming left V 0 bases short and J 1 base short, with 16 bases between. The CDR3 DNA reads as TGTGCCAGCAGTGAATACTCCACAGGGAAGGGGGCCAAAAACATTCAGTACTTC. Translation gives CASSEYSTGKGAKNIQYF.

V and J are TRBV6-1 and TRBJ2-1, with TRBD2 matching 11 bases. V was pared by 2 bases and J by 3 bases, with 3 bases of the junction left unmatched. Germline CDR1 MNHNS, CDR2 SASEGT. The CDR3 contains 16 residues. CDR3 sequence reads: CASSEWTSGFYNEQFF. In DNA, the CDR3 is TGTGCCAGCAGTGAATGGACTAGCGGGTTCTACAATGAGCAGTTCTTC.